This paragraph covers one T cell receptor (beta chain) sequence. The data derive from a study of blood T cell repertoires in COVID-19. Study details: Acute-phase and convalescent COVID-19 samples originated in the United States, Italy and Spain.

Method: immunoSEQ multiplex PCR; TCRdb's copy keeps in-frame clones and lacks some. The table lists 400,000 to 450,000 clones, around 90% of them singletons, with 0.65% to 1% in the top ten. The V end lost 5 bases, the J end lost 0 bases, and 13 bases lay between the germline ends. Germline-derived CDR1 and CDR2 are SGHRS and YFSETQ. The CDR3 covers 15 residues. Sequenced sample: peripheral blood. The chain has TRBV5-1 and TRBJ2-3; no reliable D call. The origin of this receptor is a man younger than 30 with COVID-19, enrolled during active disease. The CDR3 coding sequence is TGCGCCAGCAGAGTGTCTGTAACTAGCACAGATACGCAGTATTTT. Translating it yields CASRVSVTSTDTQYF.